This paragraph reports one T cell receptor (beta chain). This clone was detected only a few times. The antigen it binds to is not known. Per-base quality was not reported, and no clone a single base away is much larger than it. This entry comes from a study of blood T cell repertoires in COVID-19 (dated by TCRdb to the early 2020s). About the study as a whole: Collaborator samples came from the United States, Italy and Spain and covered acute and convalescent phases of COVID-19. The prospective study material was composed of cDNA or gDNA derived from T cells, B-cell-depleted T cells, or PBMCs. Subjects who had been exposed to COVID-19, were actively infected with it, or had recovered from it provided the deeply sampled blood TCRbeta repertoires that made up the dataset. The repertoires were made available in a free public database intended to serve as a resource for research on the immune response to SARS-CoV-2. The samples were drawn from two sources: the first 160 participants of the ongoing ImmuneRACE study, and 1,200 or so subjects contributed by 6 global collaborators. A de-identified subject ID, COVID-19 status, age in years and sex were almost always included in the sample metadata. HLA class I and class II types, where available, came from metadata supplied by the sample provider rather than from assay-based typing.

TCRbeta CDR3 regions were amplified from genomic DNA by means of the immunoSEQ Assay, a bias-controlled multiplex PCR. Concerning the study's data processing: The number of nucleated cells in each sample was estimated by amplification of reference gene primers within the assay. Sequence reads were collapsed and filtered to measure the absolute abundance of every unique TCRbeta CDR3 rearrangement. Productive Simpson clonality was computed per sample as the square root of Simpson's diversity index over productive rearrangements. Here the immuneACCESS table is served through TCRdb, limited to in-frame sequences with V and J called. Missing clones are a known gap in these copies; in checked studies unresolved V genes cover under half, and the rest lacks a known reason. Clonal size and the V and J genes are those of that table, whereas D and trimming came from the DNA. This sample holds 300,000 to 450,000 clones; approximately 89% were observed only once. More than 9% of the sample rests with the top ten.

One collaborating source in Seattle enrolled patients during active infection and followed them longitudinally through the course of disease. Each collaborating institution followed its own protocols to collect whole blood in K2EDTA tubes. For TCRbeta analysis, collaborators shipped samples as frozen whole blood, isolated PBMCs, or DNA extracted from either of those sample types. V trim: 4 bases; J trim: 4 bases; unmatched bases: 12. Including cysteine and phenylalanine, the CDR3 has 16 amino acids. The read is trimmed to its CDR3 DNA, 48 bases read in frame from base 1. CDR1 and CDR2 (MDHEN, SYDVKM) derive from the germline V gene. What the authors observed across the whole study: How much clinical and demographic metadata was included differed by source and by participant, and the metadata was provided uncurated.

The rearranged segments are TRBV28 and TRBJ1-2; TRBD1 matches 7 bases in the middle. Sequencing was performed on peripheral blood. This receptor was identified in a woman in her thirties with COVID-19, enrolled during active disease. The nucleotide sequence is given as TGTGCCAGCAGTTATCGGGACAGCAGACGGGTCTATGGCTACACCTTC. Its protein product is CASSYRDSRRVYGYTF.